The clone carrying this T cell receptor (beta chain) was detected a few times. Its antigen is still unknown. Stated treatment: roughly ten-day PBMC culture with coronavirus spike peptide pools or control peptides (ViraFEST assay). The unexposed donor's CD4+ T cells were collected before the COVID-19 pandemic (2011-2018). For ViraFEST, peptide pools expanded antigen-specific T cells, after which the TCRs were sequenced. The Oncomine TCR Beta short-read assay sequenced DNA from cultured CD4+ T cells. The authors extracted genomic DNA from cultured CD4+ T cells. TCRdb ran MiXCR on the PCR reads and lists one entry per CDR3 protein. The table has around 9,000 distinct CDR3 sequences, nearly 35% seen once. This sample is part of a study of vaccination and CD4 T cells after COVID-19. Study background: It was a median roughly 92 days after diagnosis, with a range of 35 to 161, that post-COVID samples were drawn. Cells received overlapping spike peptides from SARS-CoV-2, HCoV-NL63, HCoV-OC43 and HCoV-229E as stimulation.

Germline V CDR1 and CDR2: DFQATT, SNEGSKA (reference sequence). The CDR3 runs to 15 residues. The trim removed 5 bases at V and 7 bases at J, leaving 9 bases unmatched. The source is a human donor in good health. The sequenced sample was CD4+ T cells from blood, cultured in vitro. The rearrangement links TRBV20-1 to TRBJ2-1, with 12 bases that match TRBD2. CDR3 bases: TGCAGTGCTGAAAGAGGACTAGCGGGAAATAATGAGCAGTTCTTC. This codes for CSAERGLAGNNEQFF.